These T cell receptor beta chains were read from a single sample in a study of blood T cells in healthy people across ages. TCRdb recomputed calls from the 5' RACE reads with MiXCR, one row per CDR3 protein. The repertoire consists of about 1,500,000 distinct CDR3 sequences, with about 40% occurring once and the leading ten covering approximately 7.9%. The source material was blood. The receptors derive from a woman under 30 in good health. The CDR3 runs from the conserved cysteine through the conserved F or W. The order of the fields is clone size, D gene, J gene, V gene, CDR3 protein, CDR3 DNA. A D gene is named only where the DNA matches it firmly. A row's size may be missing; if present it is once, few, many or a size class.

>-|TRBD1|TRBJ1-2|TRBV20-1
CSATRTGHGYTF
TGCAGTGCTACACGGACAGGGCATGGCTACACCTTC
>-|-|TRBJ2-5|TRBV20-1
CSARTGTGGNEQYF
TGCAGTGCTAGGACCGGGACTGGAGGCAATGAGCAGTACTTC
>-|-|TRBJ1-2|TRBV7-8
CVSSLERGNFYGCTF
-
>-|TRBD2|TRBJ2-5|TRBV12-3/TRBV12-4
CASSPGRGEETQYF
TGTGCCAGCAGTCCTGGGAGGGGTGAAGAGACCCAGTACTTC
>-|TRBD2|TRBJ2-1|TRBV6-2/TRBV6-3
CASTGTSGLSEQFF
TGTGCCAGCACCGGGACTAGCGGGTTATCGGAGCAGTTCTTC
>once|TRBD2|TRBJ2-1|TRBV5-5
CASILPGLADVTAYNEQFF
TGTGCCAGCATCCTACCGGGACTAGCGGATGTTACCGCCTACAATGAGCAGTTCTTC
>many|TRBD2|TRBJ2-7|TRBV7-2
CASSLAGGNSYEQYF
TGTGCCAGCAGCTTAGCGGGAGGGAACTCCTACGAGCAGTACTTC
>-|-|TRBJ1-1|TRBV25-1
CASSPAFSGGTEAFF
TGTGCCAGCAGTCCCGCCTTCTCGGGGGGCACTGAAGCTTTCTTT
>-|TRBD2|TRBJ2-7|TRBV6-1
CASRLAGGSEQYF
TGTGCCAGCAGACTAGCGGGGGGATCCGAGCAGTACTTC
>-|TRBD2|TRBJ2-6|TRBV14
CASSQLAGGLSSGANVLTF
TGTGCCAGCAGCCAACTAGCGGGGGGACTCAGCTCTGGGGCCAACGTCCTGACTTTC
>few|TRBD2|TRBJ2-1|TRBV13
CASSFSSGRSYNEQFF
TGTGCCAGCAGCTTCTCTAGCGGTCGCTCCTACAATGAGCAGTTCTTC
>-|-|TRBJ1-1|TRBV20-1
CSARPAGGAFF
TGCAGTGCTAGACCAGCGGGGGGGGCTTTCTTT